This TCR beta chain was captured in a study of T-cell memory formation after mild COVID-19. Deletions cut 5 bases from V and 6 bases from J, with 17 bases between. The CDR3 spans 14 residues. Germline V gives CDR1 DFQATT, CDR2 SNEGSKA (reference sequence). It was 5'RACE with constant-segment primers that produced the TCR alpha and TCR beta cDNA libraries, which carried sample barcodes and UMIs. TCRdb used MiXCR to reprocess the 5' RACE reads, holding one entry per CDR3 protein. In the table there are hundreds of thousands of distinct CDR3 sequences, less than 25% of which are singletons. This clonotype occurred a few times. Its antigen is not identified. Overall study results and limits: Pre-infection memory carried some responding clones, suggesting that cross-reactive memory joined.

The genes are TRBV20-1 and TRBJ2-1, with D perhaps TRBD1 or TRBD2 (6 bases each). The receptor's source is an adult woman who had mild COVID-19 (a few samples of this study predate the infection). Cell type and time point are not known. Sequencing input: PBMCs or a T cell subset sorted from them (not recorded which). CDR3: CSAYRGGSANEQFF. CDR3 sequence (DNA): TGCAGTGCTTACCGAGGGGGGAGCGCCAATGAGCAGTTCTTC.